This T cell receptor (beta chain) was recorded in a study of OX40 agonist ivuxolimab in advanced cancers. Study conclusions and caveats: Both CD4+ and CD8+ T cell populations in blood had undergone clonal expansion by week 6 at 0.1 to 3.0 mg/kg.

V was trimmed by 3 bases and J by 0 bases, leaving 15 bases between them. This CDR3 is built from 16 residues. Germline V lookup: CDR1 SGHAT, CDR2 FQDESV (reference sequence). The repertoire was sequenced with immunoSEQ multiplex PCR; TCRdb's copy has only in-frame clones and lacks some. The sample has tens of thousands of clones; more than 70% are singletons. In regard to this clone: Its matching antigen is unknown.

The J gene is TRBJ2-7, the V gene TRBV11-1; no clear D gene. This receptor was obtained from an adult with an advanced solid tumor such as melanoma, head and neck, liver or kidney cancer. The material was CD4+ or CD8+ T cells sorted from blood, obtained in a trial of the OX40 agonist ivuxolimab. The CDR3 region is CASSLGLQLLSYEQYF. The CDR3 DNA reads as TGTGCCAGCAGCTTGGGGTTACAGCTACTCTCCTACGAGCAGTACTTC.